This T cell receptor beta chain was documented in a study of CD8 T cells in ankylosing spondylitis. General study results and limits: Ankylosing spondylitis blood appeared to be characterized by a TCR beta motif of about 8 highly homologous variants.

V was clipped by 5 bases and J by 0 bases, with 12 bases between them. Germline CDR1 DFQATT, CDR2 SNEGSKA (reference sequence). The CDR3 runs 14 residues. This clonotype was observed a handful of times. Its specificity is unknown. Each CDR3 protein is one row after TCRdb ran MiXCR on the 5' RACE reads. The table has about 540,000 distinct CDR3 sequences, about 13% seen once. The receptor was isolated from a male donor with ankylosing spondylitis. The sequenced sample consisted of blood, either unsorted or a sorted T cell fraction (not recorded which). This sequence joins TRBV20-1 and TRBJ2-3; D is perhaps TRBD1 (8 bases). The CDR3 DNA reads TGCAGTGCTCACAGGGGGGGTAGCACAGATACGCAGTATTTT. Amino acid sequence: CSAHRGGSTDTQYF.